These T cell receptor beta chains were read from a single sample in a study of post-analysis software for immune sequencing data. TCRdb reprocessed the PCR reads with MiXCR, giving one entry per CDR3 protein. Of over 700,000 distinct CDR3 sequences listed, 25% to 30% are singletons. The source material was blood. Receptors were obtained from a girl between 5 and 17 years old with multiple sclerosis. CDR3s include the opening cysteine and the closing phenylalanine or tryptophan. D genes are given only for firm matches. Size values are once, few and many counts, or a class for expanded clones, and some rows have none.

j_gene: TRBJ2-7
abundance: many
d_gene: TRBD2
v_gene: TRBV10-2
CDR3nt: TGCGCCAGCAGCCAGCGGGAGCTGGAGCAGTACTTC
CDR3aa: CASSQRELEQYF

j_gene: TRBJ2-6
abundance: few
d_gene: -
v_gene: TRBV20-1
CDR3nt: TGCAGTGCTCGCCAAAAGGGGGGACGGCTAAGCTCTGGGGCCAACGTCCTGACTTTC
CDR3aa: CSARQKGGRLSSGANVLTF

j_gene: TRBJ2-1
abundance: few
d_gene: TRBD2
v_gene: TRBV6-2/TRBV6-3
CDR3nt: TGTGCCAGCAGTCGGACTAGCGGGAAGAATGAGCAGTTCTTC
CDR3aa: CASSRTSGKNEQFF

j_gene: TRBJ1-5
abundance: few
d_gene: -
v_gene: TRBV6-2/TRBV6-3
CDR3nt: TGTGCCAGCACCCTACAGGGCAGAGCCGATCAGCCCCAGCATTTT
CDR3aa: CASTLQGRADQPQHF

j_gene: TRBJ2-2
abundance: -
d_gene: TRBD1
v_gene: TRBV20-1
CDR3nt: TGCAGTGCTAGAGATTCTTGGGGACAGGGGGCTCTCGGGGAGCTGTTTTTT
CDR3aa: CSARDSWGQGALGELFF

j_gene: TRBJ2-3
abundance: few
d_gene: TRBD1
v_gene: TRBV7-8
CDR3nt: TGTGCCAGCAGCCCGCCCGATGGGACAGATGGGGCGACGCAGTATTTT
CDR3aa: CASSPPDGTDGATQYF

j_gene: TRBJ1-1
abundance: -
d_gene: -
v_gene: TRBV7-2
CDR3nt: TGTGCCAGCAGCTTCGTAGGCGGCAGGGACACTGAAGCTTTCTTT
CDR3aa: CASSFVGGRDTEAFF

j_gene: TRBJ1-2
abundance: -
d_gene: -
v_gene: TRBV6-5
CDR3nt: TGTGCCAGCATTAAACGGGACGGCGGGACCATTGGCTACACCTTC
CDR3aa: CASIKRDGGTIGYTF

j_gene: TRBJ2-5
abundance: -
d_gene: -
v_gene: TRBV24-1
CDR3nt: TGTGCCACCAGTGCACCCCGGGCAGCCCAAGAGACCCAGTACTTC
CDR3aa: CATSAPRAAQETQYF

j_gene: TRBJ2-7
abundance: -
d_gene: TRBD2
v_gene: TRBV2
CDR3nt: TGTGCCAGCAGCGGGAGGGCCTACGAGCAGTACTTC
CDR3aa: CASSGRAYEQYF

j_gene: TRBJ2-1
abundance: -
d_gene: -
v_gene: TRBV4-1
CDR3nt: TGCGCCAGCAGCTCTCGGGACTTCCTCCTTTCCTACAATGAGCAGTTCTTC
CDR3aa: CASSSRDFLLSYNEQFF

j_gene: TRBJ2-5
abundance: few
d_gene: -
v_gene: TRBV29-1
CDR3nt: TGCAGCGTAGAACCGGGCCCTAGGGGGGAGACCCAGTACTTC
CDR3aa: CSVEPGPRGETQYF

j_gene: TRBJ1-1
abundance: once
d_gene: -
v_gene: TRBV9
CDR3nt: TGTGCCAGCAGCGTAGTGGGAGATAAGAACACTGAAGCTTTCTTT
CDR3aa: CASSVVGDKNTEAFF

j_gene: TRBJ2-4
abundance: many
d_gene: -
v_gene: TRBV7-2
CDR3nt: TGTGCCAGCAGCTTAGTTTGGGTAACAGGAAACATTCAGTACTTC
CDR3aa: CASSLVWVTGNIQYF

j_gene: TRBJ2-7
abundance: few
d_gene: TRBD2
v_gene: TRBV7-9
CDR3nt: TGTGCCAGCAGAGTCGCGGGGGGCCCTTACTACGAGCAGTACTTC
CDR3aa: CASRVAGGPYYEQYF

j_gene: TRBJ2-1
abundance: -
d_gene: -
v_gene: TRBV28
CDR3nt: TGTGCCAGCAGTTTAATAGCAGGTGGGAATGAGCAGTTCTTC
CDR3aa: CASSLIAGGNEQFF

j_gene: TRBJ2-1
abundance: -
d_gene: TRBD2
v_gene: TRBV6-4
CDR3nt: TGTGCCAGCAGTGACCGATCGAAGAGGACTAGCGGGGGCGTAGGGTACAATGAGCAGTTCTTC
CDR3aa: CASSDRSKRTSGGVGYNEQFF

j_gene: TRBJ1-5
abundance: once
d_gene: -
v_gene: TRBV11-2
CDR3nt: TGTGCCAGCAGCTGGGGGCCTGAGCGGCCCCAGCATTTT
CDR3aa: CASSWGPERPQHF